This TCR beta chain originates from a study of CD8 T cells in ankylosing spondylitis. After removal of 6 bases from V and 5 bases from J, the junction contained 9 bases not matched to a gene. Germline V lookup: CDR1 MDHEN, CDR2 SYDVKM. This CDR3 comprises 15 residues. TCRdb reanalysed the 5' RACE reads using MiXCR and keeps one entry per CDR3 protein. The sample records roughly 450,000 distinct CDR3 sequences, about 24% being singletons. General study results and limits: In ankylosing spondylitis patients, matched synovial fluid reportedly showed significant enrichment of disease-linked clones. Typical of ankylosing spondylitis blood, it appeared, was a TCR beta motif of under 10 highly homologous variants.

There are a few counts of this clonotype. As yet, its antigen is unknown. The genes are TRBV28 and TRBJ2-5, with 10 bases aligning to TRBD1. The sample consisted of blood, either unsorted or a sorted T cell fraction (not recorded which). The sequence was collected from a male donor with ankylosing spondylitis. The CDR3 reads CASRMGTGADETQYF. In DNA, the CDR3 is TGTGCCAGCAGGATGGGGACAGGGGCTGACGAGACCCAGTACTTC.